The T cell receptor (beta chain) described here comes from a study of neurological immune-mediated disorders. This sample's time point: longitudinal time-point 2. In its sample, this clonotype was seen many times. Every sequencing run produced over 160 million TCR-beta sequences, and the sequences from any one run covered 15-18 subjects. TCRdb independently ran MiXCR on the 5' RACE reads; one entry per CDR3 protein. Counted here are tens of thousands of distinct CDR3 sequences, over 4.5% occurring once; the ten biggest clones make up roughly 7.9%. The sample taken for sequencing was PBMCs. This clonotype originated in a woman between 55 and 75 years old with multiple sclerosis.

Written as DNA, the CDR3 is TGCAGTGCTAGAGGGGGGGCTACAGATGAAAAACTGTTTTTT. Residues: CSARGGATDEKLFF. V and J are TRBV20-1 and TRBJ1-4; maybe TRBD1 (6 bases). The CDR3 has 14 amino acids. Germline V CDR1 and CDR2: DFQATT, SNEGSKA (reference sequence). The ends were cut back, 1 base at V and 6 bases at J, with 12 bases in the middle.